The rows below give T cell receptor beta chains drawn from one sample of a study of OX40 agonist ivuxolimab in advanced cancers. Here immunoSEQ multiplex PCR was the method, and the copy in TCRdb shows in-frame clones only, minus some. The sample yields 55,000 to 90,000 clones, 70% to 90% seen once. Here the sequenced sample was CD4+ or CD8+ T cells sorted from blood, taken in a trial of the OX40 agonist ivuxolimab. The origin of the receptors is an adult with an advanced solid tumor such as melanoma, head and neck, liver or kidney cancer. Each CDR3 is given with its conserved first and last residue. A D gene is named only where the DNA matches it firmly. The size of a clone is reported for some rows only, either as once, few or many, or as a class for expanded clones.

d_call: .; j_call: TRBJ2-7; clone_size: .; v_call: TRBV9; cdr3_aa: CASSVGQSHTYEQYF; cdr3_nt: TGTGCCAGCAGCGTAGGGCAGAGTCATACCTACGAGCAGTACTTC
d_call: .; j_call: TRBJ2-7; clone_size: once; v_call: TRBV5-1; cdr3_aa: CASRRDPEGEQYF; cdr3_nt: TGCGCCAGCAGACGGGACCCCGAAGGTGAGCAGTACTTC
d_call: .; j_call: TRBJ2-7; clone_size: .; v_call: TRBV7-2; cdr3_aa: CASSLGGLRVGEQYF; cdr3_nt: TGTGCCAGCAGCTTAGGTGGCCTTAGGGTTGGCGAGCAGTACTTC
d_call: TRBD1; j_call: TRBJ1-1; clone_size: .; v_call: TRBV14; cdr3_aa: CASSRGGLAEAFF; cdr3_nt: TGTGCCAGCAGCCGAGGGGGCCTAGCTGAAGCTTTCTTT
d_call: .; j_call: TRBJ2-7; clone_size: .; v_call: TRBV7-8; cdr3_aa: CASSLGDSLGREQYF; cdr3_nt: TGTGCCAGCAGCTTAGGAGACAGCTTAGGAAGGGAGCAGTACTTC
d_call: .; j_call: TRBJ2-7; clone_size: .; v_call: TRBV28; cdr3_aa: CASSLSQGPEQYF; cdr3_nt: TGTGCCAGCAGTTTGAGTCAGGGCCCCGAGCAGTACTTC
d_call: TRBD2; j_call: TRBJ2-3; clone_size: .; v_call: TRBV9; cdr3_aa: CASSPSSSGTWDTQYF; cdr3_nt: TGTGCCAGCAGCCCCTCGTCTAGCGGGACTTGGGATACGCAGTATTTT
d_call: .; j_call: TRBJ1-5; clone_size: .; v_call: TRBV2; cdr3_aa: CASSGGVGSNQPQHF; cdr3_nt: TGTGCCAGCAGCGGGGGGGTAGGAAGCAATCAGCCCCAGCATTTT
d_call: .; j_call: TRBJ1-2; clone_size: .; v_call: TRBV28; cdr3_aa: CASRGIATNYGYTF; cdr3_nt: TGTGCCAGCAGAGGGATAGCAACTAACTATGGCTACACCTTC
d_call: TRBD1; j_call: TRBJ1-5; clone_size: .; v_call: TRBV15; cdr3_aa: CATSSVPGQLNNQPQHF; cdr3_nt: TGTGCCACCAGCAGCGTCCCGGGACAGCTGAACAATCAGCCCCAGCATTTT
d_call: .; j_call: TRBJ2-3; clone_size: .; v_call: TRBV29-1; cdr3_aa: CSVGGVMGTDTQYF; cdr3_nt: TGCAGCGTTGGAGGGGTAATGGGCACAGATACGCAGTATTTT
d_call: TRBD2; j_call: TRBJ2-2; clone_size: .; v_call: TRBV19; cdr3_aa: CASGLAGVRGGELFF; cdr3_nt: TGTGCCAGTGGACTAGCGGGAGTTCGAGGCGGGGAGCTGTTTTTT
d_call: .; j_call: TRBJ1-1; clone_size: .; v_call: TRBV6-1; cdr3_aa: CASSPDGTPTEAFF; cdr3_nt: TGTGCCAGCAGCCCGGACGGTACGCCCACTGAAGCTTTCTTT
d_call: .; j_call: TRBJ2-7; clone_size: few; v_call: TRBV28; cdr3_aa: CASGGGGIRTYEQYF; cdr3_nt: TGTGCCAGCGGTGGTGGGGGAATAAGGACCTACGAGCAGTACTTC
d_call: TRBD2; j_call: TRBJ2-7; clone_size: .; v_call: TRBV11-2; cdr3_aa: CASSQEVAGVSEQYF; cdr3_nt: TGTGCCAGCAGTCAAGAGGTAGCGGGAGTCAGTGAGCAGTACTTC
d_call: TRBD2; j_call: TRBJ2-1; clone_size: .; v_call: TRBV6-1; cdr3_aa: CASSEASGRSYEQFF; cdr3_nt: TGTGCCAGCAGTGAAGCGAGCGGGAGATCTTATGAGCAGTTCTTC
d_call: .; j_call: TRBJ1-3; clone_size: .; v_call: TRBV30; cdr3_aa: CAWSKLSAAISGNTIYF; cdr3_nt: TGTGCCTGGAGTAAATTATCGGCAGCCATCTCTGGAAACACCATATATTTT
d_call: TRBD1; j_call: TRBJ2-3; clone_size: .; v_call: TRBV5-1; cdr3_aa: CASSLDRGSTDTQYF; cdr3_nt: TGCGCCAGCAGCTTAGACAGGGGTAGCACAGATACGCAGTATTTT
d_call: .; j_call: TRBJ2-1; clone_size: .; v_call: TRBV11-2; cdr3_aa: CASSLDVLNEQFF; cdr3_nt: TGTGCCAGCAGCTTAGACGTCCTCAATGAGCAGTTCTTC